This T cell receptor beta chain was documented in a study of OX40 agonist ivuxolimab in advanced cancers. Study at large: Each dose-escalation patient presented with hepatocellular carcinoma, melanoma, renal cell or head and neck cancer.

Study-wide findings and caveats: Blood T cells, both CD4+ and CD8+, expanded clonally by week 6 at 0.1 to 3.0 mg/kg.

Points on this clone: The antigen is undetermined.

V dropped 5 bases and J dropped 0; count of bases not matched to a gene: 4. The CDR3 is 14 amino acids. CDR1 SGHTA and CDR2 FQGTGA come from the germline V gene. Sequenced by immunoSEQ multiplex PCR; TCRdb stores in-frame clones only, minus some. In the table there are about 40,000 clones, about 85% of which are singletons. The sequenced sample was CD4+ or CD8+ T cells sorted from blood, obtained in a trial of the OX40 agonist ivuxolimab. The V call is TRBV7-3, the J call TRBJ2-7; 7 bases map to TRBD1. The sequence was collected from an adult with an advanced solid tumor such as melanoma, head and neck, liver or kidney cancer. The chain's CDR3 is CASSRDSSSYEQYF. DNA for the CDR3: TGTGCCAGCAGCCGGGACAGCAGCTCCTACGAGCAGTACTTC.